This T cell receptor beta chain was documented in a study of cytomegalovirus exposure and HLA in healthy donors (TCRdb year 2017). With respect to the entire study: An earlier analysis of approximately 640 of the donors reported about 250 Gb of sequence data and some 120 million unique TCR beta sequences from 190 million or so T cells. Roughly 300 gigabases of sequencing data and 75 million to 85 million unique TCR sequences made up an early release that covered approximately 700 HLA-typed donors. Rather than using new phenotypic data, the later analysis identified candidate immune exposures from TCR beta sequences and from how often those sequences occurred across donors. An earlier analysis of fewer than 700 of the donors applied high-throughput TCR beta sequencing to assess whether each TCR beta V gene segment acted as functional or pseudogenic. Every discovery cohort repertoire had been produced on one sequencing platform. Both class I and class II loci were covered by HLA typing, at four-digit resolution. A later genetic analysis used genome-wide SNP genotypes for about 65% of the roughly 670 donors, treating that subset as a discovery cohort. To study patterns of TCR occurrence, a later analysis re-analyzed previously published TCR beta repertoires from around 660 donors and added high-resolution HLA genotyping. Among the roughly 400 genotyped donors, around 81% belonged to the genetic ancestry cluster associated with self-reported Caucasian donors. Five DR-DQ haplotypes were handled as single units for association and clustering because linkage in the cohort was strong. Alongside the repertoire data, information on donor age, sex, ethnicity and CMV serostatus was compiled. Along with the roughly 710-subject first cohort, a separate validation cohort of over a hundred different subjects was used. The aim of the study was to test whether cataloging public T cell receptors could identify signatures of past pathogen exposure. Typing coverage varied by locus: roughly 629-640 donors for A, B, C, DRB1 and DQB1; some 520 for DQA1; around 570 for DPA1; approximately 470 for DPB1. On average, 235,054 unique TCR beta nucleotide sequences were sequenced per donor among about 400 genotyped donors of the cohort, with roughly 18% of those sequences being non-productive. Using immunosequencing, the study profiled T cell repertoires from about 620 subjects and related those repertoires to cytomegalovirus serostatus. To predict cytomegalovirus infection status, the study brought together high-throughput TCR immunosequencing, statistical association of individual TCRs with disease status, and machine learning. Results and caveats for the whole study, not just this receptor: Because some donors lacked HLA typing at each locus, the association tests relied only on the typed subset. Roughly uniform sequencing depth across donors was assumed in presence/absence analyses, although this assumption may not hold. A group of highly shared sequence variants was considered likely to be a technical artifact of the sequencing pipeline. Because counts were too low, about 17 rarely observed V segments, including chromosome 9 orphons, were excluded from the earlier analysis of a few hundred of the donors. In vitro tests confirmed that a few of the cytomegalovirus-associated TCR beta chains recognize cytomegalovirus antigens. For the cohort, immune exposure information was limited to CMV serostatus. The authors suggested that the approach could potentially be generalized to other disease states and immunological phenotypes. An earlier analysis of approximately 600 of the donors showed that most TCR beta V segments appeared in productive rearrangements either about 90% or about 30% of the time, which broadly matched IMGT annotations. Strong co-occurrence of HLA alleles, especially DR and DQ, made assigning TCR associations to individual alleles difficult. Compared with the approximately 670-donor mean, donors in an Asian-associated ancestry cluster had fewer N-insertions in productive TCRs, according to a later genetic analysis. In a later genetic analysis, a missense DCLRE1C variant was associated with V-gene and J-gene trimming of TCR beta chains, and the association was replicated in an independent cohort. In a later analysis, some 17,000 TCR beta sequences were associated with specific HLA alleles at a false discovery rate of 0.05. A further reported finding was that TCR beta sequences accurately predicted the HLA-A and HLA-B alleles for most subjects in the first cohort. In a later analysis, the rate of TCR association differed among HLA loci, with DRB1 alleles having the most associated TCRs and HLA-C alleles having the fewest. Linkage disequilibrium might explain the correlated functional status among segregating V segments, but an unknown experimental factor could not be excluded. Only TCR beta chains were sequenced in this cohort, and the absence of alpha or paired-chain data limited detectable features. A later analysis reported that several top co-occurrence clusters appeared linked to parvovirus B19, influenza, CMV and Epstein-Barr virus. In a later analysis, HLA-associated TCR beta chains showed more clonal expansion and lower generation probabilities than non-associated chains that were equally common. The study gave a list of around 170 TCR beta chains associated with cytomegalovirus. In both the original and validation cohorts, the classifier was reported to diagnose cytomegalovirus status with high specificity and sensitivity. Across donors, most TCR sequences were observed very rarely, whereas some public TCRs were present in many individuals. According to a later analysis, most CMV-associated TCR beta chains appeared to be HLA-restricted, and the HLA associations seemed to be driven largely by CMV exposure. The 87-base-pair reads could not distinguish some IMGT-functional V segments, including TRBV6-2 and TRBV6-3, so those segments were excluded.

As for this clone: Its antigen is currently not known. Base qualities are not recorded, but no much larger clone differs from it by a single base.

Library method: the immunoSEQ multiplex PCR assay. A mixture of 60 forward primers for TCR Vbeta segments and 13 reverse primers for TCR Jbeta segments was used in the multiplex PCR. A multiplex PCR assay on genomic DNA amplified the CDR3 region of rearranged TCR beta genes. On the Illumina HiSeq System, the amplified TCR beta libraries were sequenced as 87-base-pair reads. The paper's data handling went like this. A later analysis counted about 76 million unique TCR beta chains across the roughly 700 repertoires, and roughly 11 million of these chains were shared by at least two donors. Raw reads were error-corrected and collapsed into unique sequences by a nearest-neighbor algorithm in which closely related sequences were merged to remove PCR and sequencing errors. CDR3 sequences were aligned to IMGT reference sequences to assign V, D and J gene segments. For a sequence to be retained, at least a six-nucleotide match to both a V gene segment and a J gene segment was required. A rearrangement counted as productive if the CDR3 had no stop codons and remained in frame with V and J, and every other rearrangement counted as non-productive. CDR3 was defined according to IMGT convention as the region running from the second conserved V-encoded cysteine to the conserved J-encoded phenylalanine. The earlier analysis of about 610 of the donors excluded any sequence lacking an unambiguous match to a single V gene segment. In an earlier analysis of roughly 600 of the donors, a V segment was called functional when productive rearrangements were above 56.7%, and segregating when the standard deviation between donors exceeded 5%. A statistical classification framework was built for diagnosing cytomegalovirus status from the catalog of TCR beta chain sequences. V and J gene assignment, in a later analysis, came from comparing TCR nucleotide sequences with IMGT/GENE-DB human TR gene sequences. In a later analysis, CDR3 sequences and most-parsimonious VDJ recombination scenarios were assigned using the TCRdist pipeline. In a later analysis, each TCR beta chain was defined by its CDR3 amino acid sequence together with its V-gene family, and reads lacking a unique V-gene family were excluded. In a later analysis, 450 to 600 highly shared, low-generation-probability nucleotide sequences were removed to address suspected cross-contamination and a sequencing artifact. A later analysis calculated a clonal expansion index for each public chain from normalized within-repertoire ranks of inferred template counts. In a later analysis, generation probabilities were computed using a VDJ recombination model fitted to out-of-frame rearrangements, and the results were checked against IGoR. A later analysis scored TCR-TCR, TCR-HLA and TCR-CMV co-occurrence with hypergeometric tests, applying a repertoire-size bias correction to TCR pairs. To estimate false discovery rates, a later analysis permuted the HLA or CMV assignments 20 times. In a later analysis, co-occurring TCRs were grouped using DBSCAN, and TCRdist sequence similarity was added for clustering within HLA-allele-positive subsets. Co-occurrence clustering excluded repertoires with fewer than 30,000 or more than 120,000 public chains, plus five with anomalous nucleotide sharing. TCRdb mirrors the immuneACCESS table, restricted to in-frame sequences. Some clones are absent from its copies; in checked studies, under half trace to an unresolved V gene, and the reason for the others is unknown. V and J calls and clone size are those listed in that table; D and trimming were worked out from the DNA. This sample has roughly 130,000 clones in its table, and around 75% of those were observed once. 2.5% to 3.5% of the sample comes from the top ten.

Trimming takes 4 bases from V and 5 bases from J, and the germline ends sit 12 bases apart. CDR1 and CDR2 are read off the germline V gene as SQVTM and ANQGSEA. Counted from cysteine to phenylalanine, this CDR3 has 13 amino acids. The read is trimmed to its CDR3 DNA, 39 bases read in frame from base 1. In total, roughly 710 healthy bone marrow donors made up the cohort. At the time of sampling, every cohort member was nominally healthy, though immune exposures that went unrecorded were likely present. The donor was CMV seronegative and belonged to the group of under 400 seronegative cohort members. Every donor gave a peripheral blood sample, and the peripheral blood mononuclear cells from that sample were used for TCR beta sequencing. Genomic DNA extraction from the blood cell samples was performed with the Qiagen DNeasy Blood Extraction Kit.

The sequence joins TRBV29-1 to TRBJ2-1; possibly the D gene is TRBD1, per 5 matching bases. Sequencing input: PBMCs. This clonotype was obtained from a female donor in good health and CMV-seronegative. The bases are TGCAGCGTTGTAGGGGTACCTCACAATGAGCAGTTCTTC. It specifies CSVVGVPHNEQFF.